This record covers a single TCR beta chain. What it binds is not known. Profiled with immunoSEQ multiplex PCR; TCRdb holds only in-frame clones, not every one. The data show over 95,000 clones, around nine tenths seen once. This specimen belongs to a study of T cell responses to AZD1222 COVID-19 vaccine. In germline, CDR1 is LGHDT, CDR2 YNNKEL (reference sequence). Trimming removed 4 bases at V and 8 bases at J, with 11 bases between. CDR3 size: 12 residues. The study, taken as a whole, reports: Donors, mostly white British, included more females; clonal diversity was possibly underestimated. Nearly half of spike-specific TCRs reportedly target unmutated variant regions.

The TCR comes from an adult in good health. The rearrangement joins TRBV3-1 (or the pseudogene TRBV3-2) to TRBJ1-1; D uncertain. The material sequenced was peripheral blood, taken on day 0 of AZD1222 vaccination. The CDR3 coding sequence is TGTGCCAGCAGCCTACCCTCACAGGAAGCTTTCTTT. Protein: CASSLPSQEAFF.